Listed below are T cell receptor beta chains from one sample, sequenced in a study of molecular identifiers for immune sequencing clone quantification. One entry per CDR3 protein results from TCRdb running MiXCR on the PCR reads. This repertoire shows nearly 650,000 distinct CDR3 sequences, roughly 23% found once; its top ten account for about 0.73%. Sequencing was performed on naive CD8+ T cells from blood, with Jurkat cell RNA spiked in. The receptor source for this set is a human donor in good health. Some libraries in this study had Jurkat cell RNA spiked in. CDR3s include the opening cysteine and the closing phenylalanine or tryptophan. D genes are given only for firm matches. A clone size is listed for some rows: how often the clone was seen (once, few, many), or a class if it is expanded.

clone_size,j_call,v_call,d_call,cdr3_nt,cdr3_aa
many,TRBJ2-3,TRBV5-5,TRBD2,TGTGCCAGCAGCGTCTGGAGCGGGGGAGAAGATACGCAGTATTTT,CASSVWSGGEDTQYF
NA,TRBJ2-7,TRBV5-6,TRBD1,TGTGCCAGCAGCTTCAGGGACAGCAACTACTACGAGCAGTACTTC,CASSFRDSNYYEQYF
many,TRBJ2-7,TRBV20-1,NA,TGCAGTGGCTCTAAGGTGGCAGGGTACGAGCAGTACTTC,CSGSKVAGYEQYF
many,TRBJ2-1,TRBV7-2,TRBD1,TGTGCCAGCAGCTTTTACACACAGGGGGCGGGTGAGCAGTTCTTC,CASSFYTQGAGEQFF
NA,TRBJ1-5,TRBV27,NA,TGTGCCAGCGGTTTGCATGGCAGCAATCAGCCCCAGCATTTT,CASGLHGSNQPQHF
NA,TRBJ2-7,TRBV4-1,NA,TGCACCAACAGCCAAGCCGTCTCCGGGCCCTACGAGCAGTACTTC,CTNSQAVSGPYEQYF
NA,TRBJ2-7,TRBV7-9,NA,TGTGCCAGCAGCTCTAACAGGGTTAGATCCTACGAGCAGTACTTC,CASSSNRVRSYEQYF
many,TRBJ1-5,TRBV23-1,NA,TGCGCCAGCAGTCAATCACGCCCCCCGGGACAACTCAATCAGCCCCAGCATTTT,CASSQSRPPGQLNQPQHF
few,TRBJ2-7,TRBV27,TRBD2,TGTGCCAGCGGATCCGGGACTAGCGGGACCGAGCAGTACTTC,CASGSGTSGTEQYF
NA,TRBJ2-5,TRBV7-8,TRBD2,TGTGCCAGCAGCTCTAGCGGGGGGGTCCCTCCTGAGACCCAGTACTTC,CASSSSGGVPPETQYF
few,TRBJ1-5,TRBV6-2/TRBV6-3,NA,TGTGCCAGTTGGCCCTCGAATCTGAGCCTTCAGCCCCAGCATTTT,CASWPSNLSLQPQHF
many,TRBJ1-3,TRBV5-3,NA,TGTGCCAGCTCCGATCCGGTCTCTGGAAACACCATATATTTT,CASSDPVSGNTIYF
many,TRBJ2-5,TRBV7-9,NA,TGTGCCAGCAATCAGGTGGGGGAAGAGACCCAGTACTTC,CASNQVGEETQYF
many,TRBJ1-5,TRBV20-1,NA,TGCAGTGCTAGAGATTTGCAGGGAAATCAGCCCCAGCATTTT,CSARDLQGNQPQHF
many,TRBJ2-3,TRBV24-1,NA,TGTGCCACCAGTGATCTCCCCACAGATACGCAGTATTTT,CATSDLPTDTQYF
many,TRBJ2-2,TRBV27,TRBD2,TGTGCCAGCAGTCGACTAGCGGGAGGGCCTGTGTCCGGGGAGCTGTTTTTT,CASSRLAGGPVSGELFF
many,TRBJ2-3,TRBV18,TRBD2,TGTGCCAGCTCACCCGTCACTAGCGGGGAGACAGATACGCAGTATTTT,CASSPVTSGETDTQYF
NA,TRBJ2-7,TRBV4-3,TRBD1,TGCGCCAGCAGCCAAACGACAGGGGGCTATCACGAGCAGTACTTC,CASSQTTGGYHEQYF
few,TRBJ2-7,TRBV19,NA,TGTGCCAGTAGTATGGGACTGCGGGAGCAGTACTTC,CASSMGLREQYF
once,TRBJ2-3,TRBV7-9,NA,TGTGCCAGCAGCTTTCGAGCGGGTACTCAGTATTTT,CASSFRAGTQYF
once,TRBJ2-1,TRBV7-9,NA,TGTGCCAGCAGCTTAGGTGCCGACTCCTGGCTCTTC,CASSLGADSWLF
many,TRBJ2-7,TRBV27,NA,TGTGCCAGCAGCACAGGGCTGAATATGTACGAGCAGTACTTC,CASSTGLNMYEQYF
many,TRBJ1-5,TRBV24-1,NA,TGTGCCACCAGTGCTGGTAATCAGCCCCAGCATTTT,CATSAGNQPQHF
NA,TRBJ2-3,TRBV11-2,TRBD2,TGTGCCAGCAGCTTATCGTCTAGCGGGAGTCTGGTAGATACGCAGTATTTT,CASSLSSSGSLVDTQYF
few,TRBJ2-7,TRBV7-2,NA,TGTGCCAGCAGCTCCAGCGACAGACGGAAGACCTACGAGCAGTACTTC,CASSSSDRRKTYEQYF
NA,TRBJ2-1,TRBV25-1,NA,TGTGCCAGCAGTCCCCTGGTGGAGGGGATTAACAATGAGCAGTTCTTC,CASSPLVEGINNEQFF